These T cell receptor beta chains were read from a single sample in a study of blood T cell repertoires in COVID-19. Generated by immunoSEQ multiplex PCR, the TCRdb table keeps only in-frame clones and is missing some. Seen here are 300,000 or so clones, 80% to 90% observed once, and the top ten hold around 3.5%. Sequencing was done on a sample of peripheral blood. The source of these receptors is a woman in her thirties or forties with acute or convalescent COVID-19. Each CDR3 is given with its conserved first and last residue. A D gene is named only where the DNA matches it firmly. Clone size is given for some rows only: seen once, a few or many times, or a class if the clone is expanded.

V	size	D	J	CDR3	DNA
TRBV10-3	-	TRBD1	TRBJ2-5	CAIREPGQGRETQYF	TGTGCCATCAGGGAGCCAGGACAGGGCCGGGAGACCCAGTACTTC
TRBV2	-	TRBD1	TRBJ1-6	CASSPQGRDSPLHF	TGTGCCAGCAGCCCACAGGGGCGGGATTCACCCCTCCACTTT
TRBV12-5	-	-	TRBJ1-1	CASGFLNTEAFF	TGTGCTAGTGGTTTTCTCAACACTGAAGCTTTCTTT
TRBV15	-	-	TRBJ1-1	CATSNRGGGAFF	TGTGCCACCAGCAATCGCGGGGGAGGGGCTTTCTTT
TRBV21-1	-	-	TRBJ1-4	CASSLQDRGVEKLFF	TGTGCCAGCAGCCTACAGGACAGGGGGGTTGAAAAACTGTTTTTT
TRBV6-1	-	-	TRBJ1-5	CASSELTDNQPQHF	TGTGCCAGCAGTGAACTTACAGACAATCAGCCCCAGCATTTT
TRBV12-3/TRBV12-4	-	-	TRBJ1-2	CASSLNRLHTF	TGTGCCAGCAGTTTAAACAGGCTTCACACCTTC
TRBV7-2	-	TRBD2	TRBJ2-3	CASSFNYASGVSWF	TGTGCCAGCAGCTTCAATTATGCTAGCGGGGTTTCGTGGTTT
TRBV18	-	-	TRBJ1-1	CASSPRGNTEAFF	TGTGCCAGCTCACCAAGGGGGAACACTGAAGCTTTCTTT
TRBV21-1	-	-	TRBJ2-1	CASSDRTGSSYNEQFF	TGTGCCAGCAGCGACCGGACAGGGAGCTCCTACAATGAGCAGTTCTTC
TRBV2	-	TRBD1	TRBJ1-6	CASSEGTGKSYNSPLHF	TGTGCCAGCAGTGAAGGGACAGGGAAGTCCTATAATTCACCCCTCCACTTT
TRBV5-4	-	TRBD1	TRBJ2-2	CASSLEDRGLGGELFF	TGTGCCAGCAGCTTGGAGGACAGGGGGCTGGGCGGGGAGCTGTTTTTT
TRBV5-5	-	-	TRBJ2-2	CASSLSVANTGELFF	TGTGCCAGCAGCTTGTCTGTCGCGAACACCGGGGAGCTGTTTTTT
TRBV19	once	TRBD1	TRBJ1-6	CASSIGTGGDYNSPLHF	TGTGCCAGTAGTATAGGGACAGGGGGCGACTATAATTCACCCCTCCACTTT
TRBV6-4	-	-	TRBJ1-2	CASSEPRGYGYTF	TGTGCCAGCAGTGAGCCCAGGGGCTATGGCTACACCTTC
TRBV7-2	-	-	TRBJ2-5	CASSLFQEETQYF	TGTGCCAGCAGCTTGTTCCAGGAAGAGACCCAGTACTTC
TRBV14	-	TRBD2	TRBJ2-1	CASSPTSEIATNNEQFF	TGTGCCAGCAGCCCGACTAGCGAAATAGCGACCAACAATGAGCAGTTCTTC
TRBV6-5	-	TRBD1	TRBJ1-5	CASSTLGQGVLQHF	TGTGCCAGCAGCACACTGGGACAGGGTGTGCTCCAGCATTTT
TRBV19	-	TRBD1	TRBJ1-5	CASSTASPGQGWSPSAQHF	TGTGCCAGTAGTACAGCTTCCCCGGGACAGGGGTGGTCTCCCAGCGCCCAGCATTTT
TRBV7-9	-	-	TRBJ1-1	CASSSSVSEAFF	TGTGCCAGCAGCTCTTCTGTGTCTGAAGCTTTCTTT
TRBV5-1	-	-	TRBJ2-5	CASSLIGREKETQYF	TGCGCCAGCAGCTTGATCGGCAGGGAAAAAGAGACCCAGTACTTC
TRBV5-1	-	TRBD1	TRBJ1-4	CASSLAPDRGREKLFF	TGCGCCAGCAGCTTGGCCCCGGACAGGGGACGTGAAAAACTGTTTTTT
TRBV18	-	TRBD1	TRBJ2-2	CASSPDRHTGELFF	TGTGCCAGCTCACCGGACAGGCACACCGGGGAGCTGTTTTTT
TRBV7-9	few	-	TRBJ1-1	CASSFARTELEAFF	TGTGCCAGCAGCTTTGCTCGGACAGAACTAGAAGCTTTCTTT
TRBV2	-	TRBD1	TRBJ1-5	CASRGQGANQPQHF	TGTGCCAGCAGAGGACAGGGGGCCAATCAGCCCCAGCATTTT
TRBV5-5	-	-	TRBJ1-2	CASSSTGGPSFYTF	TGTGCCAGCAGCTCAACCGGGGGTCCTTCATTCTACACCTTC
TRBV5-8	-	TRBD1	TRBJ1-1	CASSLGDSNFKNTEAFF	TGTGCCAGCAGCTTGGGGGACAGCAACTTTAAGAACACTGAAGCTTTCTTT
TRBV5-5	-	-	TRBJ1-2	CASSLSGTNYGYTF	TGTGCCAGCAGCTTGTCCGGTACTAACTATGGCTACACCTTC
TRBV6-6	-	-	TRBJ2-2	CASSYEQGAGELFF	TGTGCCAGCAGTTACGAGCAAGGGGCCGGGGAGCTGTTTTTT
TRBV6-6	-	-	TRBJ2-3	CASSWTGTDTQYF	TGTGCCAGCAGTTGGACAGGCACAGATACGCAGTATTTT
TRBV7-6	-	-	TRBJ1-3	CVSSLDLSNTIYF	TGTGTCAGCAGCTTAGATCTGAGCAACACCATATATTTT
TRBV5-1	-	TRBD1	TRBJ1-4	CASSSRQGKGEKLFF	TGCGCCAGCAGCTCCCGACAGGGGAAGGGGGAAAAACTGTTTTTT
TRBV24-1	-	-	TRBJ2-2	CATSDRADTGELFF	TGTGCCACCAGTGACCGAGCTGACACCGGGGAGCTGTTTTTT
TRBV4-1	-	-	TRBJ1-5	CASSRSPQVSSNQPQHF	TGCGCCAGCAGCCGGTCGCCACAGGTTTCAAGCAATCAGCCCCAGCATTTT
TRBV2	-	TRBD1	TRBJ1-5	CASRGAGGYNQPQHF	TGTGCCAGCAGGGGTGCAGGGGGCTACAATCAGCCCCAGCATTTT
TRBV3-1/TRBV3-2	few	-	TRBJ2-3	CASSPGGTDTQYF	TGTGCCAGCAGCCCGGGGGGCACAGATACGCAGTATTTT
TRBV30	-	-	TRBJ2-3	CAWSVGRGTDTQYF	TGTGCCTGGAGTGTTGGCAGGGGCACAGATACGCAGTATTTT
TRBV5-6	-	-	TRBJ1-1	CASSLVGANTEAFF	TGTGCCAGCAGCTTGGTAGGGGCCAACACTGAAGCTTTCTTT